Here is one T cell receptor (beta chain) with its context. This CDR3 region has 12 residues. CDR1 and CDR2 (germline): KGHSH, LQKENI. The V end lost 5 bases, the J end lost 8 bases, and 10 bases lay between the germline ends. These data are taken from a study of OX40 agonist ivuxolimab in advanced cancers. Turning to the study itself: The group had a mean age of roughly 65 years, ranged from about 20 to 80, and was just under 85% male.

Profiled with immunoSEQ multiplex PCR; TCRdb holds only in-frame clones, not every one. This sample has 90,000 to 130,000 clones, with approximately 89% found just once. This clonotype originated in an adult with an advanced solid tumor such as melanoma, head and neck, liver or kidney cancer. The chain employs TRBV18 and TRBJ2-1; maybe TRBD1 (6 bases). The sequences come from CD4+ or CD8+ T cells sorted from blood, collected in a trial of the OX40 agonist ivuxolimab. DNA for the CDR3: TGTGCCAGCTCAGGGGGCTTGGATGAGCAGTTCTTC. Translation gives CASSGGLDEQFF.